The source of this T cell receptor beta chain is a study of vaccination and CD4 T cells after COVID-19. Study results and caveats: 304 of 307 vaccine-specific clones from convalescent patients were spike mono-reactive. Post-vaccination reactive clonotypes (median roughly 40) did not differ significantly from post-infection (21).

As to time point: late sampling 161 to 241 days after vaccination in three convalescent patients. Treatment denoted: approximately nine-day PBMC culture with coronavirus spike peptide pools or control peptides (ViraFEST assay). First, ViraFEST expanded antigen-specific T cells with peptide pools, and next it sequenced the TCRs. Researchers used the Oncomine TCR Beta short-read assay to sequence DNA from cultured CD4+ T cells. TCRdb reanalysed the PCR reads using MiXCR and keeps one entry per CDR3 protein. The data contain 20,000 to 30,000 distinct CDR3 sequences, 25% to 30% of them seen just once; the ten biggest clones take up just over 7%. Deletions cut 5 bases from V and 8 bases from J, with 19 bases between. Germline loops: CDR1 MNHNS, CDR2 SASEGT. The CDR3 has 15 amino acids. To note about this clonotype: The antigen remains unidentified.

The chain carries TRBV6-1 and TRBJ2-1, with D perhaps TRBD2 (6 bases). The receptor was isolated from a human donor who had recovered from COVID-19. The specimen comprised CD4+ T cells from blood, cultured in vitro, sampled about 7 months after SARS-CoV-2 vaccination. The CDR3 sequence: CASSRGRGTGHEQFF. The CDR3, as DNA: TGTGCCAGCAGTCGCGGAAGAGGGACTGGCCATGAGCAGTTCTTC.